This TCR beta chain was obtained from a study of shared clonotypes between healthy human individuals (dated by TCRdb to 2019 to 2021). Regarding the study in general: The cohort included three men and a couple of women between 18 and 49 years of age. For each donor, three plates each were used for CD4 naive and CD4 memory, two plates were used for CD8 naive, and one plate was used for CD8 memory. To increase sequencing depth and limit assay-specific biases, different laboratories used diverse techniques to prepare libraries and sequence TCR repertoires. Per donor, leukapheresis produced somewhere between about 0.94 and 9.5 billion PBMCs. Blood TCR repertoires of about five healthy adults were deeply sequenced to estimate repertoire size and the extent of clonotype sharing between individuals.

On the study overall, not on this receptor specifically: About 4.5% of naive CD4, roughly 3.6% of naive CD8, roughly 2.5% of memory CD4, and 0.4% of memory CD8 clonotypes were shared across a few donors. Higher generation probabilities were observed for clonotypes shared by all four sorted-subset donors than for non-shared clonotypes. Sampling was restricted to blood, and TCR repertoires in tissues likely differ from the TCR repertoires found in blood. Incomplete sequencing was indicated by rarefaction of sorted-subset datasets, despite the large sequencing depth. The small number of donors limited the genetic and exposure-history diversity represented. Naive subsets generally had larger estimated clonotype richness than memory subsets did. Based on pairwise subsampling, the degree of clonotype sharing among donors was expected to be affected by sequencing depth.

Note on this clone: Its cognate antigen has yet to be identified. No base quality values were provided; no much bigger clone lies one nucleotide off.

Healthy HIV-negative adults with no recently reported acute infections or vaccinations were included as donors. Every donor was a Caucasian adult living in Nashville, Tennessee, USA. CD4+ T cells were enriched by magnetic negative selection, after which naive cells were positively selected on CD45RA and the negative fraction was taken as the memory subset. Blood was obtained by leukapheresis, after which PBMCs were separated by Ficoll-Histopaque density gradient centrifugation and cryopreserved in liquid nitrogen vapor phase. Purity and quantity of every magnetically sorted T cell population were checked by analytical flow cytometry. From each sorted fraction, genomic DNA was isolated and quantified by UV absorbance on a Nanodrop 2000c. Using the deep immunoSEQ assay, multiplex PCR amplified TCR CDR3 regions from genomic DNA. Extracted genomic DNA from each cell subset was spread evenly across all wells of several immunoSEQ 96-well plates, with each plate serving as a replicate. Each replicate PCR for sorted subsets received roughly 0.2 ug genomic DNA, equal to about 30,000 T cell genomes. Purified libraries were measured with a Qubit 3.0 fluorometer, size-checked on a Bioanalyzer 2100, and measured again with the KAPA Library Quantification kit. Every immunoSEQ 96-well plate was sequenced on a separate single-read 150-cycle Illumina NextSeq 550 flow cell. As for how the authors treated the data: The immunoSEQ output contained only junctional sequences without quality scores, so filtering could not match that applied to full-length reads. To assign V/J genes and CDR3, sequences were annotated against IMGT germline references using PyIR, a Python wrapper for IgBLAST v1.9. Reads with weak V/J assignments (E-value above 1e-6), missing CDR3, stop codons, out-of-frame junctions, or ambiguous translated residues were removed. V3J clonotypes were defined as sequences sharing the same inferred V gene, J gene, and CDR3 amino acid sequence. Percentage overlap between repertoires was computed as shared unique clonotypes divided by the size of the smaller repertoire. Richness of each repertoire was evaluated using RTK rarefaction, the Chao1 estimator, and Recon v2.1 estimates of unobserved clonotypes. OLGA was used to compute generation probabilities for all TCRbeta clonotypes that the gDNA method yielded from a handful of donors. TCRdb obtained this table from immuneACCESS and retained in-frame rearrangements with V and J assigned. These tables miss some clones; where compared with another copy, unresolved V genes account for less than half of the shortfall, and the remainder is unexplained. Clone size and V and J calls were adopted from that table, with D and trimming inferred from the DNA. The sample table holds under 2.5 million clones, of which roughly 92% were seen once. Around 0.35% of the sample comes from the top ten.

Specimen: naive CD4+ T cells from PBMCs. The sample's cell subset or site, from its label and the paper: CD45RA+ positively selected. This TCR was recovered from a man between 18 and 29 years old in good health. Some clones in this sample may be carry-over from other donors' samples.

This receptor carries the CDR3 CASSLTGADYGYTF. The DNA sequence is given as TGTGCCAGCAGCTTGACAGGGGCGGACTATGGCTACACCTTC. Recombination linked TRBV6-6 to TRBJ1-2, with 8 bases aligning to TRBD1. From V the trimming removes 6 bases and from J it removes 3 bases, while the gene matches leave 6 bases of the junction unaccounted for. The CDR3 numbers 14 residues from cysteine through phenylalanine. The sequence is cut down to CDR3 DNA, 42 bases in frame from base 1. Per the germline V gene (reference sequence), MNHNY is the CDR1 and SVGAGI is the CDR2.